This T cell receptor beta chain was identified during a study of a mutant IDH1 vaccine in newly diagnosed glioma. Noted time point: baseline, week 1 (first vaccination visit). Stated treatment: pre-vaccination baseline after standard-of-care therapy. Generated by immunoSEQ multiplex PCR, the TCRdb table keeps only in-frame clones and is missing some. The profile shows tens of thousands of clones, about 80% of them singletons. Germline values: CDR1 SGHTA, CDR2 FQGNSA. This CDR3 has 13 amino acids. V was cut by 4 bases and J by 10 bases, with 11 bases left in between. V gene TRBV7-2 combines with J gene TRBJ1-6; no firm D call. This receptor was taken from a woman aged 50 to 60 with glioma. This specimen was PBMCs, taken from a glioma patient treated with radiotherapy, temozolomide or both. CDR3 bases: TGTGCCAGCAGCTCGGCGGGTGGATCACCCCTCCACTTT. It is translated as CASSSAGGSPLHF.